The T cell receptor beta chain described here comes from a study of blood T cell repertoires in COVID-19. CDR3 length: 13 residues. Profiling relied on immunoSEQ multiplex PCR, and the TCRdb table lists in-frame clones only, not all of them. The table shows 110,000 to 150,000 clones, with approximately 80% occurring only once. The chain recombines TRBV21-1 with TRBJ2-5; no check of the table's D call, TRBD2, against the DNA was made. TRBV21-1 is noted as a pseudogene. This receptor was obtained from a woman aged 80 or older with acute or convalescent COVID-19. What was sequenced was peripheral blood. The CDR3 reads CASSKGVQETQYF. The CDR3 DNA is TGTGCCAGCAGCAAAGGAGTACAAGAGACCCAGTACTTC.